One sample yielded the 28 T cell receptor beta chains listed below, sequenced in a study of CD8+CD57+ T cells in acquired aplastic anemia. It was genomic DNA that served as the template for profiling TCR beta VDJ and CDR3. TCRdb re-called the reads through MiXCR, storing one row per CDR3 protein. The top ten hold 0.85% to 1.2% of the sample, which has approximately 150,000 distinct CDR3 sequences, about 45% seen once. The authors sequenced patients whose flow cytometry had shown CD8+CD57+ cell expansion. The source material was sorted CD4+, CD8+, or CD8+CD57+ T cells (not recorded which) from PBMCs. All receptors come from a human donor with aplastic anemia.

The table lists this clonotype with many counts. The rearrangement uses TRBV18 and TRBJ1-1; no clear D gene. This CDR3 comprises 13 residues. Trimming removed 1 base from V and 1 base from J, with 4 bases in between. Germline loops: CDR1 KGHSH, CDR2 LQKENI. Written as DNA, the CDR3 is TGTGCCAGCTCACCACAGGGGAACACTGAAGCTTTCTTT. It encodes CASSPQGNTEAFF. Supplemented by reference TRBV18 and TRBJ1-1, the full variable domain reads NAGVMQNPRHLVRRRGQEARLRCSPMKGHSHVYWYRQLPEEGLKFMVYLQKENIIDESGMPKERFSAEFPKEGPSILRIQQVVRGDSAAYFCASSPQGNTEAFFGQGTRLTVV.

This clonotype was counted only a few times. The rearrangement uses TRBV19 and TRBJ1-6; unclear D gene. Trimming cost V 2 bases and J 11 bases, with 7 bases left between them. CDR3 length: 12 residues. The V gene's germline CDR1 is LNHDA and CDR2 SQIVND (reference sequence). CDR3 amino acids: CASSIQYAPLHF. In DNA form, the CDR3 reads TGTGCCAGTAGTATACAGTACGCACCCCTCCACTTT.

This clonotype was counted ten times or more. The chain couples TRBV6-5 to TRBJ1-4; 7 nucleotides match TRBD1. Germline V gives CDR1 MNHEY, CDR2 SVGAGI. J gave up 7 bases and V 4 bases, and 12 bases lay outside the gene matches. The CDR3 consists of 16 residues. CDR3 in DNA: TGTGCCAGCAGTTCTTCCCGGACAGGAGATCGTGAAAAACTGTTTTTT. It translates to CASSSSRTGDREKLFF.

In this sample, this clonotype turned up a few times. The chain joins TRBV10-3 to TRBJ2-1; the match to TRBD1 covers 8 bases. With V trimmed by 1 base and J by 9 bases, 2 bases remained unmatched. Germline V CDR1 and CDR2: ENHRY, SYGVKD. The CDR3 runs 13 residues. The CDR3 DNA follows: TGTGCCATCAGTGAGTATACAGGGGGTGAGCAGTTCTTC. It encodes CAISEYTGGEQFF.

The chain combines TRBV19 with TRBJ2-3, with a weak D call TRBD2 (6 bases). This CDR3 comprises 15 residues. From germline, CDR1 is LNHDA and CDR2 SQIVND (reference sequence). V lost 7 bases and J 1 base, leaving 15 bases between the germline ends. The CDR3: CASTEGRGRTDTQYF. In nucleotides, the CDR3 is TGTGCCAGTACCGAGGGGCGGGGCCGCACAGATACGCAGTATTTT. Drawing the rest from reference TRBV19 and TRBJ2-3, the complete variable domain is DGGITQSPKYLFRKEGQNVTLSCEQNLNHDAMYWYRQDPGQGLRLIYYSQIVNDFQKGDIAEGYSVSREKKESFPLTVTSAQKNPTAFYLCASTEGRGRTDTQYFGPGTRLTVL.

This clonotype came up many times. The chain links TRBV6-5 to TRBJ2-6, with 7 bases that match TRBD1. Unmatched junction bases numbered 3, after V lost 6 bases and J lost 1 base. The CDR3 contains 15 residues. Germline CDR1 and CDR2: MNHEY and SVGAGI. The CDR3 coding sequence is TGTGCCAGCAGCCGGACAGGTTCTGGGGCCAACGTCCTGACTTTC. Its translation is CASSRTGSGANVLTF.

The rearrangement joins TRBV24-1 to TRBJ2-5; tentatively, D is TRBD1 or TRBD2 (5 bases each). CDR1 KGHDR and CDR2 SFDVKD come from the germline V gene. Trimming removed 5 bases from V and 1 base from J, with 7 bases in between. The CDR3 sequence is 13 residues long. The CDR3 here is CATSVGVQETQYF. The CDR3 coding sequence is TGTGCCACCAGTGTGGGGGTCCAAGAGACCCAGTACTTC.

This clonotype was picked up a small number of times. The chain combines TRBV20-1 with TRBJ2-3, with 14 bases that match TRBD2. CDR1 DFQATT and CDR2 SNEGSKA come from the germline V gene (reference sequence). V lost 4 bases to trimming and J lost 9 bases; unmatched junction nucleotides: 9. The CDR3 length is 15 residues. The CDR3 DNA is TGCAGTGCTACCCGACTAGCGGGGGGGCGGGAGACGCAGTATTTT. It yields the protein CSATRLAGGRETQYF.

A remark on this clonotype: Since a much larger clone is just one base distant, this may be a read error. V gene TRBV4-1 combines with J gene TRBJ1-5, with TRBD1 as a possible D gene (5 bases). The CDR3 has 14 amino acids. CDR1 is MGHRA, CDR2 YSYEKL, per germline. CDR3 residues: CASSQEGWDQPQHF. DNA of the CDR3: TGTGCCAGCAGCCAAGAGGGCTGGGACCAGCCCCAGCATTTT.

CDR3 in amino acids: CASSLIAGEGETQYF. The DNA of the CDR3 is TGTGCCAGCAGCTTAATAGCGGGGGAGGGGGAGACCCAGTACTTC. The rearrangement uses TRBV7-9 and TRBJ2-7; 9 positions agree with TRBD2. TRBJ2-5 matches the DNA end more closely, so the J call is doubtful. CDR3 length: 15 residues. The germline V gene has CDR1 SEHNR and CDR2 FQNEAQ (reference sequence).

This clonotype was counted between two and nine times. Given a much more abundant clone one base away, this may be a read error. The genes are TRBV19 and TRBJ1-2, with a weak D call TRBD1 (5 bases). The CDR3 is 13 residues long. Trimming stripped 3 bases from V and 14 bases from J, with 19 bases between. Looked up from germline, CDR1 is LNHDA and CDR2 is SQIVND (reference sequence). CDR3 residues: CASSIEQGNGGTF. The CDR3 DNA reads as TGTGCCAGTAGTATTGAGCAGGGTAATGGTGGAACCTTC. Full variable domain (missing parts from reference TRBV19 and TRBJ1-2): DGGITQSPKYLFRKEGQNVTLSCEQNLNHDAMYWYRQDPGQGLRLIYYSQIVNDFQKGDIAEGYSVSREKKESFPLTVTSAQKNPTAFYLCASSIEQGNGGTFGSGTRLTVV.

This clonotype was picked up many times. V and J are TRBV7-9 and TRBJ1-1; D is possibly TRBD1 (5 bases). Germline assignment: CDR1 SEHNR and CDR2 FQNEAQ (reference sequence). This CDR3 has 14 amino acids. Trimming cost V 4 bases and J 1 base, with 10 bases left between them. In DNA form, the CDR3 reads TGTGCCAGCAGCTCGGGACGAAAGAACACTGAAGCTTTCTTT. This codes for CASSSGRKNTEAFF.

There are many counts of this clonotype. The chain has TRBV2 and TRBJ2-5; TRBD2 matches 12 bases. The CDR3 has 18 residues. Germline V CDR1 and CDR2: SNHLY, FYNNEI. The trim removed 6 bases at V and 5 bases at J, leaving 16 bases unmatched. This chain's CDR3 is CASRGASGGGRGSETQYF. The CDR3 DNA follows: TGTGCCAGCAGGGGCGCTAGCGGGGGGGGGAGGGGATCGGAGACCCAGTACTTC.

This clonotype was counted ten times or more. The V and J genes are TRBV6-5 and TRBJ2-7, with D possibly called TRBD1 or TRBD2 (5 bases each). CDR3 length: 13 amino acids. Germline V gene sequence: CDR1 MNHEY, CDR2 SVGAGI. Trimming took 2 bases from V and 4 from J, leaving 9 bases between them. CDR3 DNA sequence: TGTGCCAGCAGTTACGGGACGGGTTACGAGCAGTACTTC. It specifies CASSYGTGYEQYF.

This chain connects TRBV4-1 to TRBJ1-1; TRBD1 might be the D (5 bases). The CDR3 length is 14 residues. The V end lost 3 bases, the J end lost 7 bases, and 15 bases lay between the germline ends. Germline V gene lookup returns CDR1 MGHRA and CDR2 YSYEKL. CDR3 region: CASSHPDRGGEAFF. The CDR3 DNA reads as TGCGCCAGCAGCCATCCTGACCGGGGGGGTGAAGCTTTCTTT.

A single count supports this clonotype. CDR3 sequence: CATSREEDKNTEAFF. CDR3 coding DNA: TGTGCCACCAGCAGAGAGGAGGACAAGAACACTGAAGCTTTCTTT. The chain is built from TRBV15 and TRBJ1-1, with a possible D match to TRBD1 (5 bases). Trimming stripped 0 bases from V and 1 base from J, with 9 bases between. Germline CDR1 is LNHNV and CDR2 is YYDKDF (reference sequence). The CDR3 extends over 15 amino acids. Combining the CDR3 with reference TRBV15 and TRBJ1-1 gives the whole variable domain DAMVIQNPRYQVTQFGKPVTLSCSQTLNHNVMYWYQQKSSQAPKLLFHYYDKDFNNEADTPDNFQSRRPNTSFCFLDIRSPGLGDTAMYLCATSREEDKNTEAFFGQGTRLTVV.

This clonotype was recorded many times. The V gene is TRBV7-2, the J gene TRBJ1-2, with no clear D. The ends were cut back, 1 base at V and 0 bases at J, with 6 bases in the middle. The germline CDR1 and CDR2 sequences are SGHTA and FQGNSA. The CDR3 length is 14 residues. CDR3 DNA sequence: TGTGCCAGCAGCTTAGATGGGGCTAACTATGGCTACACCTTC. Protein sequence: CASSLDGANYGYTF.

The V gene is TRBV12-3 or TRBV12-4, the J gene TRBJ1-2, with 10 positions matching TRBD1. The CDR3 runs to 15 residues. Losses at the gene ends were 5 bases for V and 2 bases for J; bases not matched to a gene: 5. This chain's CDR3 is CASSQRTGGNYGYTF. The CDR3 coding sequence is TGTGCCAGCAGTCAGCGGACAGGGGGGAACTATGGCTACACCTTC.

This clonotype has just one count. The chain couples TRBV7-2 to TRBJ2-7, with unresolved D. The CDR3 consists of 14 residues. The germline V and J ends were trimmed by 5 bases and 1 base, with 12 bases remaining between them. Germline lookup yields CDR1 SGHTA and CDR2 FQGNSA. The CDR3 DNA follows: TGTGCCAGCAGCCCCCGTGGGGTTTCCTACGAGCAGTACTTC. Its translation is CASSPRGVSYEQYF.

The chain recombines TRBV7-8 with TRBJ2-7; 10 bases are a match to TRBD1. Germline-derived CDR1 and CDR2 are SGHVS and FQNEAQ. The CDR3 sequence is 15 residues long. Losses at the gene ends were 4 bases for V and 1 base for J; bases not matched to a gene: 4. The CDR3 nucleotides read TGTGCCAGCAGCTCCGGGACAGGGGTTTCCTACGAGCAGTACTTC. This translates into CASSSGTGVSYEQYF. Supplemented by reference TRBV7-8 and TRBJ2-7, the full variable domain reads GAGVSQSPRYKVAKRGQDVALRCDPISGHVSLFWYQQALGQGPEFLTYFQNEAQLDKSGLPSDRFFAERPEGSVSTLKIQRTQQEDSAVYLCASSSGTGVSYEQYFGPGTRLTVT.

The chain employs TRBV9 and TRBJ2-3; 8 bases are a match to TRBD2. Trimming took 5 bases from V and 2 from J; bases not matched to a gene: 7. The CDR3 runs 15 residues. Germline CDR1 is SGDLS and CDR2 is YYNGEE. In DNA form, the CDR3 reads TGTGCCAGCAGACCCAAAGCGGGGGCCACAGATACGCAGTATTTT. Translation gives CASRPKAGATDTQYF.

The chain uses TRBV18 and TRBJ1-1, with 8 bases lining up with TRBD1. Germline V gene sequence: CDR1 KGHSH, CDR2 LQKENI. The CDR3 loop spans 15 amino acids. V shed 3 bases, J shed 4 bases, and the junction held 7 bases outside the gene matches. The CDR3, as DNA: TGTGCCAGCTCACCCGGGTCAGGGGGCTTCACTGAAGCTTTCTTT. Translating it yields CASSPGSGGFTEAFF.

The chain combines TRBV20-1 with TRBJ2-7, with D possibly being TRBD2 (5 bases). The germline CDR1 and CDR2 sequences are DFQATT and SNEGSKA (reference sequence). Trimming shortened V by 6 bases and J by 3 bases, and 21 bases separated the two germline ends. The CDR3 spans 15 residues. The CDR3 here is CSASSSAREYYEQYF. Written as DNA, the CDR3 is TGCAGTGCCAGCAGCTCGGCGAGGGAATACTACGAGCAGTACTTC.

The CDR3 spells CSATTGRNYGYTF. CDR3 bases: TGCAGTGCTACGACAGGGAGGAACTATGGCTACACCTTC. The chain links TRBV20-1 to TRBJ1-2, with TRBD1 identical over 7 bases. This CDR3 region has 13 residues. In germline, CDR1 is DFQATT, CDR2 SNEGSKA (reference sequence). V trimming: 4 bases; J trimming: 2 bases; junction bases outside the gene matches: 4.

This chain links TRBV5-7 with TRBJ1-4, with 9 bases lining up with TRBD1. TRBV5-7 is an open reading frame whose function is uncertain. V was clipped by 5 bases and J by 8 bases; unmatched bases: 4. The CDR3 is 13 amino acids. The CDR3: CASRSTGGEKLFF. The CDR3 region has the DNA TGTGCCAGCAGGTCGACAGGGGGGGAAAAACTGTTTTTT.

CDR3 in amino acids: CASSSLGLAVTSTDTQYF. The CDR3 nucleotides are TGTGCCAGCAGCTCCCTGGGACTAGCGGTGACTAGCACAGATACGCAGTATTTT. The V call is TRBV11-1, the J call TRBJ2-3; 11 bases are a match to TRBD2. V gave up 4 bases and J gave up 0 bases; unmatched junction bases: 9. Germline CDR1 is SGHAT and CDR2 is FQDESV (reference sequence). CDR3 length: 18 amino acids.

This clonotype was observed a few times. The chain carries TRBV19 and TRBJ2-7; 11 bases line up with TRBD2. Germline loops: CDR1 LNHDA, CDR2 SQIVND (reference sequence). The junction had 6 bases not matched to a gene; V was cut back by 5 bases and J by 3 bases. CDR3 length equals 15 residues. DNA for the CDR3: TGTGCCAGTAGTTCCGGGACTAGCGGCTTCTACGAGCAGTACTTC. Its translation is CASSSGTSGFYEQYF.

V gene TRBV29-1 combines with J gene TRBJ2-5, with no clear D. The CDR3 is 13 residues long. From germline, CDR1 is SQVTM and CDR2 ANQGSEA. V dropped 7 bases and J dropped 2 bases, with 14 bases sitting between them. CDR3 amino acids: CSAPGRLQETQYF. The CDR3 DNA reads TGCAGCGCCCCCGGTCGGCTACAAGAGACCCAGTACTTC.